Listed below are T cell receptor beta chains from one sample, sequenced in a study of tumor and adjacent non-tumor tissue in lung cancer. A single record per CDR3 protein comes from TCRdb applying MiXCR to the multiplex PCR reads. The data hold some 200,000 distinct CDR3 sequences, with 70% to 75% observed a single time. Sequences were obtained from lung tumor tissue. The origin of the receptors is a man in his 60s with non-small cell lung cancer. The conserved cysteine and the conserved F or W are not part of the CDR3 here. Fields, in order: V gene, J gene, CDR3 protein.

TRBV6-2/TRBV6-3	TRBJ1-1	ASSYWMNTEAF
TRBV7-8	TRBJ2-1	ASSLVHRAYNEQF
TRBV5-4	TRBJ1-1	ASSRPGSGNTEAF
TRBV5-1	TRBJ1-4	ASSSALGNEKLF
TRBV11-3	TRBJ2-1	VSSSGEDLNEQF
TRBV4-1	TRBJ1-2	ASSLVEQGAGGYT
TRBV4-1	TRBJ2-7	ANSHEQQREQY
TRBV6-2/TRBV6-3	TRBJ2-1	ASSYGRAVAEQF
TRBV5-1	TRBJ1-2	ASNSSVGTGVGYT
TRBV11-3	TRBJ1-5	ARSLGQFQSQH
TRBV6-5	TRBJ2-1	ASSYHTGGRAQNEQF
TRBV6-5	TRBJ2-7	TSGNGGVTCYQQY
TRBV20-1	TRBJ2-2	SARVIRPGNTGELF
TRBV5-1	TRBJ2-2	ASSLTPLGVKAGELF
TRBV10-1	TRBJ2-7	ASSKGGYPAKSEQY
TRBV4-2	TRBJ2-2	ASNFRQSSASGELF
TRBV20-1	TRBJ2-7	SASLLLDHELY
TRBV7-8	TRBJ1-1	ASSTQGGGTEAF
TRBV6-6	TRBJ2-2	ASTGRTGELF
TRBV20-1	TRBJ2-1	SVRRGSLWEQF
TRBV20-1	TRBJ2-1	RAHRDEQF
TRBV7-8	TRBJ2-1	ASSLGPDNEQF
TRBV20-1	TRBJ2-3	SARDGGLAGGTQY
TRBV20-1	TRBJ2-3	SASGGARRTDTQY
TRBV6-9	TRBJ2-2	ASSYIRPTGELF
TRBV20-1	TRBJ1-1	STSRYRATNTEAF
TRBV7-8	TRBJ1-1	ASRRTTDTETF
TRBV6-5	TRBJ1-6	ASTRGADNSPLH
TRBV6-6	TRBJ1-1	ASSSPTVPGEAF
TRBV30	TRBJ1-2	AWTQNYGYT
TRBV11-1	NA	ASSLGVFSGSSFEQF
TRBV11-1	TRBJ1-1	ACSHRWQGRNETF